These 21 T cell receptor beta chains were all obtained from the same sample, sequenced in a study of blood T cell repertoires in COVID-19. Assay used: immunoSEQ multiplex PCR; TCRdb lists only in-frame clones, some missing. The sample yields about 170,000 clones, about 80% seen once. The source material was peripheral blood. These receptors all come from an older man with active or convalescent COVID-19.

J is TRBJ2-1 and V is TRBV12-5; 14 bases match TRBD2. The CDR3 covers 16 residues. The V segment lost 4 bases and the J segment 3 bases; nucleotides outside the gene matches: 2. CDR1 LGHNT and CDR2 FRNRAP come from the germline V gene. The CDR3 sequence is CASGWGTSGSYNEQFF. The DNA of the CDR3 is TGTGCTAGTGGTTGGGGGACTAGCGGGAGCTACAATGAGCAGTTCTTC.

The chain recombines TRBV6-6 with TRBJ1-5; 7 positions agree with TRBD1. The CDR3 is 14 amino acids. With 6 bases clipped from V and 3 bases from J, the junction kept 5 bases outside the gene matches. Per germline, CDR1 MNHNY and CDR2 SVGAGI (reference sequence). The CDR3 DNA is TGTGCCAGCAGCCCGGGACAGCTCAATCAGCCCCAGCATTTT. Protein sequence: CASSPGQLNQPQHF.

This clone was detected ten times or more. The chain is built from TRBV5-1 and TRBJ1-1; maybe TRBD1 (5 bases). CDR1 is SGHRS, CDR2 YFSETQ, per germline. Trimming took off 5 bases at V and 5 bases at J, with 16 bases between the two ends. The CDR3 is 14 residues long. CDR3 in amino acids: CASSSRGGGTEAFF. The CDR3 region has the DNA TGCGCCAGCAGTTCCCGCGGGGGAGGGACTGAAGCTTTCTTT. Full variable domain (rest looked up from reference TRBV5-1 and TRBJ1-1): KAGVTQTPRYLIKTRGQQVTLSCSPISGHRSVSWYQQTPGQGLQFLFEYFSETQRNKGNFPGRFSGRQFSNSRSEMNVSTLELGDSALYLCASSSRGGGTEAFFGQGTRLTVV.

This clone was observed a handful of times. At the DNA level, this CDR3 is encoded by other sequences in the same sample as well. The chain recombines TRBV4-1 with TRBJ1-5; D unclear. V was trimmed by 0 bases and J by 4 bases, leaving 4 bases between them. Germline loops: CDR1 MGHRA, CDR2 YSYEKL. The CDR3 totals 13 residues. The CDR3 nucleotides read TGCGCCAGCAGCCAAGATCGGAATCAGCCCCAGCATTTT. Protein product: CASSQDRNQPQHF.

V and J are TRBV2 and TRBJ1-5; D possibly corresponds to TRBD1 (6 bases). The germline gives CDR1 SNHLY, CDR2 FYNNEI. The V end was cut by 2 bases, the J end by 5 bases, with 10 bases between. This CDR3 has 14 amino acids. The CDR3 loop is CASSEQGLHQPQHF. In DNA form, the CDR3 reads TGTGCCAGCAGTGAACAGGGGCTACATCAGCCCCAGCATTTT.

Worth noting for this clone: The same CDR3 can be traced to other DNA sequences in this sample. J is TRBJ1-1 and V is TRBV3-1 (or the pseudogene TRBV3-2); no reliable D call. This CDR3 has 13 residues. Per germline, CDR1 LGHDT and CDR2 YNNKEL (reference sequence). The V end lost 1 base, the J end lost 2 bases, and 5 bases lay between the germline ends. The CDR3 DNA is TGTGCCAGCAGCCAAGGACTAAACACTGAAGCTTTCTTT. Translation gives CASSQGLNTEAFF.

This sequence joins TRBV28 and TRBJ1-5; perhaps TRBD1 as D (5 bases). With 5 bases removed from V and 9 bases from J, the gap between germline ends came to 17 bases. There are 14 residues in the CDR3. Germline CDR1 MDHEN, CDR2 SYDVKM. CDR3 sequence (DNA): TGTGCCAGCAGTCGTGACAGTTCCCGGGTGCCCCAGCATTTT. It is translated as CASSRDSSRVPQHF.

Written as DNA, the CDR3 is TGTGCCAGCAGTTTCACACCGAACACTGAAGCTTTCTTT. Amino acid sequence: CASSFTPNTEAFF. V and J are TRBV2 and TRBJ1-1; D uncertain. Trimming cost V 5 bases and J 1 base, with 8 bases left between them. There are 13 residues in the CDR3. Germline V gives CDR1 SNHLY, CDR2 FYNNEI.

Concerning this clone: At one end the junction does not follow the germline gene, possibly because of a read error. This chain joins TRBV6-1 and TRBJ2-7; weak D call: TRBD1 (5 bases). The CDR3 covers 15 residues. Germline CDR1 MNHNS, CDR2 SASEGT. As DNA, the CDR3 is TGTGCCAGCAGCGAAGACAGTCTCTTCTCCTACGAGCAGTACTTC. Encoded protein: CASSEDSLFSYEQYF.

This rearrangement joins TRBV28 to TRBJ1-2, with D hard to call. Germline lookup yields CDR1 MDHEN and CDR2 SYDVKM. Trimming pared 6 bases from V and 6 bases from J, leaving 14 bases between. This CDR3 has 13 residues. The chain's CDR3 is CASSPLGGDGYTF. CDR3 nucleotide sequence: TGTGCCAGCAGCCCGTTGGGAGGAGATGGCTACACCTTC.

Points on this clone: At one boundary the junction diverges from the germline segment, which might be a read error. V usage is TRBV6-2 or TRBV6-3 and J usage is TRBJ1-1, with no clear D. The CDR3 has 17 residues. Germline CDR1 MNHEY, CDR2 SVGEGT. CDR3 residues: CASSYSQGVGEKTEAFF. The DNA of the CDR3 is TGTGCCAGCAGCTACTCCCAAGGTGTGGGAGAAAAGACTGAAGCTTTCTTT.

The chain recombines TRBV9 with TRBJ1-6; 8 bases align to TRBD1. The V segment lost 5 bases and the J segment 7 bases; nucleotides outside the gene matches: 2. Germline V gene data show CDR1 as SGDLS and CDR2 as YYNGEE. CDR3 length equals 13 residues. The CDR3 here is CASRDRENSPLHF. DNA of the CDR3: TGTGCCAGCAGGGACAGGGAGAATTCACCCCTCCACTTT. The entire variable domain, with the rest obtained from reference TRBV9 and TRBJ1-6, is as follows: DSGVTQTPKHLITATGQRVTLRCSPRSGDLSVYWYQQSLDQGLQFLIQYYNGEERAKGNILERFSAQQFPDLHSELNLSSLELGDSALYFCASRDRENSPLHFGNGTRLTVT.

The genes are TRBV19 and TRBJ1-4; 9 nucleotides match TRBD1. The CDR3 is 13 residues long. The V and J ends lost 10 bases and 6 bases, in that order; junction bases with no gene match: 6. Germline V lookup: CDR1 LNHDA, CDR2 SQIVND (reference sequence). The CDR3 protein is CAIGTGMDEKLFF. The CDR3 bases are TGTGCCATAGGGACAGGGATGGATGAAAAACTGTTTTTT.

The CDR3 nucleotides are TGTGCCAGCAGCTTAGGAGCTAGCGGGGGCCAAGAGACCCAGTACTTC. Translated: CASSLGASGGQETQYF. V is TRBV7-9 and J is TRBJ2-5, with 10 bases lining up with TRBD2. Germline V lookup: CDR1 SEHNR, CDR2 FQNEAQ (reference sequence). The CDR3 totals 16 residues. The trim removed 1 base at V and 1 base at J, leaving 3 bases unmatched. The full variable domain, with the rest looked up from reference TRBV7-9 and TRBJ2-5, is DTGVSQNPRHKITKRGQNVTFRCDPISEHNRLYWYRQTLGQGPEFLTYFQNEAQLEKSRLLSDRFSAERPKGSFSTLEIQRTEQGDSAMYLCASSLGASGGQETQYFGPGTRLLVL.

The chain is built from TRBV11-1 and TRBJ2-2; 8 bases are a match to TRBD1. The CDR3 length is 15 residues. Unmatched junction bases numbered 6, after V lost 2 bases and J lost 7 bases. The germline V gene encodes CDR1 SGHAT and CDR2 FQDESV (reference sequence). DNA of the CDR3: TGTGCCAGCAGCTTATTCGGCAGGGGGCGCGGGGAGCTGTTTTTT. As protein: CASSLFGRGRGELFF.

This sequence joins TRBV10-3 and TRBJ2-5; 7 bases align to TRBD1. The CDR3 runs 15 residues. After removal of 2 bases from V and 2 bases from J, the junction contained 5 bases not matched to a gene. The germline V gene has CDR1 ENHRY and CDR2 SYGVKD. DNA of the CDR3: TGTGCCATCAGTGAGGGGACAGTCGGTCAAGAGACCCAGTACTTC. It translates to CAISEGTVGQETQYF.

This clone has only a few counts. The chain recombines TRBV6-6 with TRBJ1-3; 10 bases line up with TRBD1. The germline V gene encodes CDR1 MNHNY and CDR2 SVGAGI (reference sequence). Unmatched junction bases numbered 7, after V lost 5 bases and J lost 3 bases. The CDR3 covers 16 residues. The CDR3 spells CASSPRTGGYGNTIYF. The CDR3 nucleotides are TGTGCCAGCAGTCCTCGGACAGGGGGGTATGGAAACACCATATATTTT.

CDR3 protein: CASSYDQNNSPLHF. Written as DNA, the CDR3 is TGTGCCAGCAGTTACGATCAGAATAATTCACCCCTCCACTTT. The rearrangement links TRBV6-6 to TRBJ1-6; D is unclear. In germline, CDR1 is MNHNY, CDR2 SVGAGI (reference sequence). V lost 2 bases and J 5 bases, leaving 7 bases between the germline ends. The CDR3 has 14 amino acids.

The chain carries TRBV2 and TRBJ2-5; 9 bases are a match to TRBD1. The CDR3 sequence is 14 residues long. V trimming: 5 bases; J trimming: 4 bases; junction bases outside the gene matches: 5. Per germline, CDR1 SNHLY and CDR2 FYNNEI. The DNA of the CDR3 is TGTGCCAGCAGTTCCGGGACAGGGACAGAGACCCAGTACTTC. Translating it yields CASSSGTGTETQYF. The full variable domain, completed using reference TRBV2 and TRBJ2-5, is EPEVTQTPSHQVTQMGQEVILRCVPISNHLYFYWYRQILGQKVEFLVSFYNNEISEKSEIFDDQFSVERPDGSNFTLKIRSTKLEDSAMYFCASSSGTGTETQYFGPGTRLLVL.

This clone was recorded once. The V gene is TRBV7-8, the J gene TRBJ2-1; 7 positions agree with TRBD1. This CDR3 has 16 amino acids. The germline V gene has CDR1 SGHVS and CDR2 FQNEAQ. V shed 3 bases, J shed 7 bases, and the junction held 12 bases outside the gene matches. CDR3 coding DNA: TGTGCCAGCAGCTTGGGGAACAGGGGTATCTTGAATGAGCAGTTCTTC. Translating it yields CASSLGNRGILNEQFF. Drawing the rest from reference TRBV7-8 and TRBJ2-1, the complete variable domain is GAGVSQSPRYKVAKRGQDVALRCDPISGHVSLFWYQQALGQGPEFLTYFQNEAQLDKSGLPSDRFFAERPEGSVSTLKIQRTQQEDSAVYLCASSLGNRGILNEQFFGPGTRLTVL.

The rearrangement uses TRBV6-2 or TRBV6-3 and TRBJ2-1; D is perhaps TRBD1 (6 bases). The V gene's germline CDR1 is MNHEY and CDR2 SVGEGT. CDR3 length: 19 amino acids. V lost 4 bases, J lost 2 bases, and 24 bases lay in between. CDR3 DNA sequence: TGTGCCAGCAGTTCCTTGACAGGCTTCCCTCGAAGCGCCTACAATGAGCAGTTCTTC. Translating gives CASSSLTGFPRSAYNEQFF.